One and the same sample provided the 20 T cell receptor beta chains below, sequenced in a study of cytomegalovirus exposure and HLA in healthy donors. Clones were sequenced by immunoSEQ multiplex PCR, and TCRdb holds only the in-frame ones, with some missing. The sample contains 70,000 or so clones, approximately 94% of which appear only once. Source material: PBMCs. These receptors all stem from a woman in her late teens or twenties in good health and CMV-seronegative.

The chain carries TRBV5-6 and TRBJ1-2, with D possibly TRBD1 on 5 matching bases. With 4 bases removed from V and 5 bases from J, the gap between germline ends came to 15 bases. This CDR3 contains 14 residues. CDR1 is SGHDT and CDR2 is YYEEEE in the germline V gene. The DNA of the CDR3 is TGTGCCAGCAGCCGCCCCCACGGGGGATATGGCTACACCTTC. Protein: CASSRPHGGYGYTF.

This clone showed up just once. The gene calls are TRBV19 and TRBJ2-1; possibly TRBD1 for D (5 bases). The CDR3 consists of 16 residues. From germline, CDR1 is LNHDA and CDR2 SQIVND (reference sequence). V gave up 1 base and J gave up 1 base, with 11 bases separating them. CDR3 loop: CASSIAGPRSYNEQFF. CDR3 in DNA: TGTGCCAGTAGTATAGCAGGGCCCAGGTCCTACAATGAGCAGTTCTTC.

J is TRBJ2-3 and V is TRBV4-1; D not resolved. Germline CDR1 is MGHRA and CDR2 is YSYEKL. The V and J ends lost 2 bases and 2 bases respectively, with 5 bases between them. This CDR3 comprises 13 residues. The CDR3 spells CASSQLLTDTQYF. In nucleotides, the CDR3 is TGCGCCAGCAGCCAACTTCTCACAGATACGCAGTATTTT.

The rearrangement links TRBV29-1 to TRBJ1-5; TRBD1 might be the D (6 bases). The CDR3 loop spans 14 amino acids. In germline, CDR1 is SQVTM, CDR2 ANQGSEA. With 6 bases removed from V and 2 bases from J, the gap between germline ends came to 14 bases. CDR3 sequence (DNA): TGCAGCGTCGGCGGGGGCGGAGGCAATCAGCCCCAGCATTTT. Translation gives CSVGGGGGNQPQHF.

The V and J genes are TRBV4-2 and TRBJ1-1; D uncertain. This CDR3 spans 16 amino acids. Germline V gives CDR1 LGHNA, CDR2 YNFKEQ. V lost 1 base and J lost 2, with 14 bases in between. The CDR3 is CASSQVQENINTEAFF. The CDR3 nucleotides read TGTGCCAGCAGCCAAGTGCAAGAGAATATTAACACTGAAGCTTTCTTT.

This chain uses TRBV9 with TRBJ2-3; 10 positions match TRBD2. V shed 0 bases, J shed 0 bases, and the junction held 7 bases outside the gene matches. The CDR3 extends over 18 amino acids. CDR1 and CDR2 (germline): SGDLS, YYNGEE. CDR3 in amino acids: CASSVGSSGGFSTDTQYF. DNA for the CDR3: TGTGCCAGCAGCGTAGGGTCTAGCGGGGGATTTAGCACAGATACGCAGTATTTT.

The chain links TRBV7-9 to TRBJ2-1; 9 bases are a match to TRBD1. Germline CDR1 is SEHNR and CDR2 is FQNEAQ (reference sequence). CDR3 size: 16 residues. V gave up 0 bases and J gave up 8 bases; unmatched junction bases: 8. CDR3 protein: CASSLAGTGWADEQFF. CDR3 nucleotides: TGTGCCAGCAGCTTAGCCGGGACAGGGTGGGCGGATGAGCAGTTCTTC.

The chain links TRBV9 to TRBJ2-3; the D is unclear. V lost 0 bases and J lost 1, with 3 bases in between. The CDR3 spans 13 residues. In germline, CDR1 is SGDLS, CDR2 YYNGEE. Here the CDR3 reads CASSVVGTDTQYF. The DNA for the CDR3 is TGTGCCAGCAGCGTAGTCGGCACAGATACGCAGTATTTT.

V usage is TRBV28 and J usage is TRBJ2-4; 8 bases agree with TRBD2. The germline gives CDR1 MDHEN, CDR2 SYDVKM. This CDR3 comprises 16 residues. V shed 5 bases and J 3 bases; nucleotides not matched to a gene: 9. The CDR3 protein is CASSPHGLAYKNIQYF. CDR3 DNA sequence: TGTGCCAGCAGTCCTCACGGACTAGCCTACAAAAACATTCAGTACTTC. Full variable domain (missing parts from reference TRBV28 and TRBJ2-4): DVKVTQSSRYLVKRTGEKVFLECVQDMDHENMFWYRQDPGLGLRLIYFSYDVKMKEKGDIPEGYSVSREKKERFSLILESASTNQTSMYLCASSPHGLAYKNIQYFGAGTRLSVL.

The CDR3 protein is CAWSVSGGWRPQHF. DNA for the CDR3: TGTGCCTGGAGTGTAAGTGGTGGGTGGAGGCCCCAGCATTTT. The J gene is TRBJ1-5, the V gene TRBV30; D uncertain. Trimming pared 0 bases from V and 9 bases from J, leaving 15 bases between. The CDR3 consists of 14 residues. Germline CDR1 is GTSNPN and CDR2 is SVGIG (reference sequence).

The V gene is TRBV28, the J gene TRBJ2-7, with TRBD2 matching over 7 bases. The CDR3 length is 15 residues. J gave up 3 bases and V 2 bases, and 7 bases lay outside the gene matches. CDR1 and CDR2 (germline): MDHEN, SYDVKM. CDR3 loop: CASSLSAGVLYEQYF. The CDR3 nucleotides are TGTGCCAGCAGTTTAAGTGCGGGGGTCCTCTACGAGCAGTACTTC.

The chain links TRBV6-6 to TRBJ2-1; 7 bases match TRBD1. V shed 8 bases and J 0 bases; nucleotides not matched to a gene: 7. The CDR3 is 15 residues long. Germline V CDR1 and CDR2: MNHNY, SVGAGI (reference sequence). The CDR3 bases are TGTGCCAGCCTAATAGGGGGCAACTCCTACAATGAGCAGTTCTTC. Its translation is CASLIGGNSYNEQFF.

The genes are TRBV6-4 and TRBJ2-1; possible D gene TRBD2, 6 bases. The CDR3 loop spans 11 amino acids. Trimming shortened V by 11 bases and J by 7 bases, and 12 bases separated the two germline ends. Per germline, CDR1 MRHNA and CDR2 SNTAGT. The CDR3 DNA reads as TGTGCCCCCCGGGAGAGAAATGAGCAGTTCTTC. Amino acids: CAPRERNEQFF.

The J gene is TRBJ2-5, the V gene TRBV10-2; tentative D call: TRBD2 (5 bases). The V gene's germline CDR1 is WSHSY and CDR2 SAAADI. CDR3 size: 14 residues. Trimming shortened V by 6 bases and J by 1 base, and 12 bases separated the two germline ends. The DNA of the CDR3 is TGCGCCAGCAGCCCCACCCGGGGCCAAGAGACCCAGTACTTC. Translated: CASSPTRGQETQYF.

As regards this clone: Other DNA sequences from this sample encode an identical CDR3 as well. This CDR3 reads CASSLSTGPNYGYTF. CDR3 DNA sequence: TGTGCCAGCAGTTTATCGACAGGGCCCAACTATGGCTACACCTTC. The chain combines TRBV27 with TRBJ1-2, with 7 bases that match TRBD1. Germline V gene sequence: CDR1 MNHEY, CDR2 SMNVEV (reference sequence). J lost 2 bases, V lost 0 bases, and 3 bases had no gene match. This CDR3 has 15 residues.

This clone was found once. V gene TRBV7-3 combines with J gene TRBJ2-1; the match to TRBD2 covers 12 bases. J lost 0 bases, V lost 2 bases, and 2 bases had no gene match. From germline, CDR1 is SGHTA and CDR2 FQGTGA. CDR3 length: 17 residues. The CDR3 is CASSLGLAGSSYNEQFF. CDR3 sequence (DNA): TGTGCCAGCAGCTTAGGACTAGCGGGGAGCTCCTACAATGAGCAGTTCTTC.

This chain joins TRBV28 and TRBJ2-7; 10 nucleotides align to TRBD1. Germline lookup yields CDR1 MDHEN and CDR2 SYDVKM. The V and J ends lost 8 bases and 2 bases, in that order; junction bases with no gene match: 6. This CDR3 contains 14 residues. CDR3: CASGRDRGTYEQYF. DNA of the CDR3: TGTGCCAGCGGGAGGGACAGGGGTACCTACGAGCAGTACTTC.

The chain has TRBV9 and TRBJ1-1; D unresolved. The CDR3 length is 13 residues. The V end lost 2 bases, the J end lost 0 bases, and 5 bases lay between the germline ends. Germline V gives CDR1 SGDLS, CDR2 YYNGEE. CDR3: CASSVYMNTEAFF. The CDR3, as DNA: TGTGCCAGCAGCGTTTACATGAACACTGAAGCTTTCTTT.

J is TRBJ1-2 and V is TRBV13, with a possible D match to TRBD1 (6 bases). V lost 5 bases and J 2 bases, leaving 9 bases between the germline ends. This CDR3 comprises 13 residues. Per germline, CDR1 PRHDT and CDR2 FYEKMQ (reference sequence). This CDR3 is CASSARGNYGYTF. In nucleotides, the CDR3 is TGTGCCAGCAGCGCCAGGGGAAACTATGGCTACACCTTC.

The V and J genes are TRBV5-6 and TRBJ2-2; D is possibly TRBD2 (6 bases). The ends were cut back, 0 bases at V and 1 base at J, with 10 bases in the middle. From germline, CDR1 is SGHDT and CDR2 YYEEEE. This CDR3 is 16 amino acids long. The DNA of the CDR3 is TGTGCCAGCAGCTTGGGGGGAGCGGGGAACACCGGGGAGCTGTTTTTT. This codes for CASSLGGAGNTGELFF.